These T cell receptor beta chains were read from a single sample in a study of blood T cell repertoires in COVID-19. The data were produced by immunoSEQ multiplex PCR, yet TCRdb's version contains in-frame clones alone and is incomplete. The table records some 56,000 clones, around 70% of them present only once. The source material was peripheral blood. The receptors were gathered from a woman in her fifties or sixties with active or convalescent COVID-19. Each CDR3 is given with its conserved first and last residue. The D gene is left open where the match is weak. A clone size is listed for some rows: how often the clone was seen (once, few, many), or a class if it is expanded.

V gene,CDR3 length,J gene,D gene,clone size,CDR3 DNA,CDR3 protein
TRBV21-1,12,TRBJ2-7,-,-,TGTGCCAGCAGCGTTGACATCTACGAGCAGTACTTC,CASSVDIYEQYF
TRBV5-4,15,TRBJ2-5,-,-,TGTGCCAGCAGCCTAGAGAGGACTAGGGGGGAGACCCAGTACTTC,CASSLERTRGETQYF
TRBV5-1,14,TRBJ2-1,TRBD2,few,TGCGCCAGCAGCTGGGGACTAGCGTACAATGAGCAGTTCTTC,CASSWGLAYNEQFF
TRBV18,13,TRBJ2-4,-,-,TGTGCCAGCTCACCACCGGACAGTCCTATTCAGTACTTC,CASSPPDSPIQYF
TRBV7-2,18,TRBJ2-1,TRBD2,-,TGTGCCAGCAGCTCCAGGACTAGCGGGAGCCAAGGGTACAATGAGCAGTTCTTC,CASSSRTSGSQGYNEQFF
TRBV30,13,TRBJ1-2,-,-,TGTGCCTGGAGTGTACCAGGCCAATCTGGCTACACCTTC,CAWSVPGQSGYTF
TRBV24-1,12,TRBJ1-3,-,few,TGTGCCACCAGTGATTTCCAAAACACCATATATTTT,CATSDFQNTIYF
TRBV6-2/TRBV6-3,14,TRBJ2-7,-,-,TGTGCCAGCAGTTTATTCCTAGGGGACTACGAGCAGTACTTC,CASSLFLGDYEQYF
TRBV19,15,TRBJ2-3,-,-,TGTGCCAGTAGGATCGGACTGGCCTCACGAGATACGCAGTATTTT,CASRIGLASRDTQYF
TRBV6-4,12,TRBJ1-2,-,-,TGTGCCAGCCCCGGGACTCTCTATGGCTACACCTTC,CASPGTLYGYTF
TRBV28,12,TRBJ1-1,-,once,TGTGCCAGCAGGGAACGGGGGACCGCGGCTTTCTTT,CASRERGTAAFF
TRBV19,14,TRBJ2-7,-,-,TGTGCCAGTAGTATACGCAGGTCCGCCTACGAGCAGTACTTC,CASSIRRSAYEQYF
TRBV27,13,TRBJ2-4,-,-,TGTGCCAGCAGTTTAACGCGTGAAAACATTCAGTACTTC,CASSLTRENIQYF
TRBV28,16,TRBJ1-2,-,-,TGTGCCAGCAGTTTAAAACAGTCAGTTTCCTTCTATGGCTACACCTTC,CASSLKQSVSFYGYTF
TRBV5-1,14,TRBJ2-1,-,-,TGCGCCAGCAGAGAAGAGGGGGTATACAATGAGCAGTTCTTC,CASREEGVYNEQFF
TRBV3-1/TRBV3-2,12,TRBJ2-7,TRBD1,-,TGTGCCAGCAGCCAAGGAGACAGGGATCCGTACTTC,CASSQGDRDPYF
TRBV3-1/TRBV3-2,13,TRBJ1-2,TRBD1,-,TGTGCCAGCAGGCCGACAGGGGGCGATGGCTACACCTTC,CASRPTGGDGYTF
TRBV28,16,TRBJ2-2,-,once,TGTGCCAGCAGTCCCCAGGGCCTCAAGAACACCGGGGAGCTGTTTTTT,CASSPQGLKNTGELFF
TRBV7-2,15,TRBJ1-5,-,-,TGTGCCAGCAGCTTACCCGGACAGAGCAATCAGCCCCAGCATTTT,CASSLPGQSNQPQHF
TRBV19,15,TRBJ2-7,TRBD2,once,TGTGCCAGTAGTTTTAGCGGGAGGGCCTTCCACGAGCAGTACTTC,CASSFSGRAFHEQYF
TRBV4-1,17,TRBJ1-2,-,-,TGCGCCAGCAGCCAGTCCCTGCAGGGAATGGGGATCTATGGCTACACCTTC,CASSQSLQGMGIYGYTF
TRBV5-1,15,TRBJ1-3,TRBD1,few,TGCGCCAGCAGCTGGGACAGCTCTTCTGGAAACACCATATATTTT,CASSWDSSSGNTIYF
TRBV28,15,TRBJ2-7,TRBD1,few,TGTGCCAGCAGTTTGTGGGGACAGGAAAACTACGAGCAGTACTTC,CASSLWGQENYEQYF
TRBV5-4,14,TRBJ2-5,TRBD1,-,TGTGCCAGCAGCAGGACAGGGGAGCGGGAGACCCAGTACTTC,CASSRTGERETQYF
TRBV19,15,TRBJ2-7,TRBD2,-,TGTGCCAGTAGTATATTAGCGGGAGGGCCCTACGAGCAGTACTTC,CASSILAGGPYEQYF
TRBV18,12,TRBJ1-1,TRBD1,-,TGTGCCAGCTCACCACTAGGGACAGGGATAATTTTT,CASSPLGTGIIF
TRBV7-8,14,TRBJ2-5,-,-,TGTGCCAGCACTACGGGGGTTTTTCAAGAGACCCAGTACTTC,CASTTGVFQETQYF
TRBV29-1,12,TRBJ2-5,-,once,TGCAGCATCAAAGGGGGAGAAGAGACCCAGTACTTC,CSIKGGEETQYF
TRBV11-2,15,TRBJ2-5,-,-,TGTGCCAGCAGCTTAGTAGGCTGGCAGGGGGAGGCCCAGTACTTC,CASSLVGWQGEAQYF
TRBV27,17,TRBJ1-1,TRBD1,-,TGTGCCAGCAGCCTTAACAGGGGGCCGTCGTATAGCACTGAAGCTTTCTTT,CASSLNRGPSYSTEAFF
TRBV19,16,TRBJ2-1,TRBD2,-,TGTGCCAGTAGTTATAATAGCGGGAGTGGGGCCGATGAGCAGTTCTTC,CASSYNSGSGADEQFF
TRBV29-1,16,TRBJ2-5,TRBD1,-,TGCAGCGTTGAAGACGCCTGGACAGGGGGGGACCGGGCCCAGTACTTC,CSVEDAWTGGDRAQYF
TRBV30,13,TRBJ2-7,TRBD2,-,TGTGCCTGTGCGGGACTAGCGACCTACGAGCAGTACTTC,CACAGLATYEQYF
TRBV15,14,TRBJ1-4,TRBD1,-,TGTGCCACCAGCAGAAGACAGGGCCATGAAAAACTGTTTTTT,CATSRRQGHEKLFF
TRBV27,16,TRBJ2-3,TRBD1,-,TGTGCCAGCACCCTGACGGCAGGGGGCCTCACAGATACGCAGTATTTT,CASTLTAGGLTDTQYF
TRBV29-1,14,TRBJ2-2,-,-,TGCAGCGTTGGTCAGGATACGAACACCGGGGAGCTGTTTTTT,CSVGQDTNTGELFF
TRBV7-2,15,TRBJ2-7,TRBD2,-,TGTGCCAGCAGCCCGATAGCGGGAAGGGGGTACGAGCAGTACTTC,CASSPIAGRGYEQYF
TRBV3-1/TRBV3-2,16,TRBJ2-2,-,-,TGTGCCAGCAGCCAATTCGGGGTATGGCACACCGGGGAGCTGTTTTTT,CASSQFGVWHTGELFF
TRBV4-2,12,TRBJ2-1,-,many,TGTGCCAGCAGCCAAGATAGCGATGAGCAGTTCTTC,CASSQDSDEQFF
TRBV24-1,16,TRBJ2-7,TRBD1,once,TGTGCCACCAGGATTGCGAAGGACAGGGCCGCGGACGAGCAGTACTTC,CATRIAKDRAADEQYF
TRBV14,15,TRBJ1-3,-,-,TGTGCCAGCAGCCCAACAGGGTTCTCCGGAAACACCATATATTTT,CASSPTGFSGNTIYF
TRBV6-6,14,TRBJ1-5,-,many,TGTGCCAGCAGTTTGTCCGGGGACAATCAGCCCCAGCATTTT,CASSLSGDNQPQHF
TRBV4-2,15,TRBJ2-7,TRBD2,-,TGTGCCAGCAGCCTCCAGCGGGAGGTCCCCTACGAGCAGTACTTC,CASSLQREVPYEQYF
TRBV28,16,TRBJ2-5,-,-,TGTGCCAGCAATAATAGGGGGGAGGGAGTAGGAGAGACCCAGTACTTC,CASNNRGEGVGETQYF
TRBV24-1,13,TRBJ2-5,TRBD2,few,TGTGCCACCAGTAAGCGGGGCCAAGAGACCCAGTACTTC,CATSKRGQETQYF
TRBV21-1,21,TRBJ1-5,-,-,TGTGCCAGCAGCAAAGCGCTTGACAGGGGGCGCTTCCCTCTTAGCAATCAGCCCCAGCATTTT,CASSKALDRGRFPLSNQPQHF
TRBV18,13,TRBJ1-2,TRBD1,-,TGTGCCAGTTTTGAAGACAGGGATGGTGGCTACACCTTC,CASFEDRDGGYTF
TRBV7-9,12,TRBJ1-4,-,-,TGTGCCAGCAGCTTAGCCCTCGGAAAACTGTTTTTT,CASSLALGKLFF
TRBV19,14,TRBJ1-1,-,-,TGTGCCAGTCGCGACCCGAAAAGCGGCACTGAAGCTTTCTTT,CASRDPKSGTEAFF
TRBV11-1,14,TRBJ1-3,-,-,TGTGCCAGCAGCAGCGGACCATCTGGAAACACCATATATTTT,CASSSGPSGNTIYF